This T cell receptor (beta chain) was retrieved from a study of blood T cell repertoires in COVID-19. Study-level information: Samples taken during acute and convalescent COVID-19 were collected in the United States, Italy and Spain.

Some clones are missing from TCRdb's copy, which holds only in-frame ones; the method was immunoSEQ multiplex PCR. The table shows 130,000 to 150,000 clones, with roughly four fifths occurring only once. The V end was cut by 5 bases, the J end by 2 bases, with 13 bases between. The CDR3 totals 16 residues. Germline values: CDR1 SGHAT, CDR2 FQNNGV. This sequence joins TRBV11-2 and TRBJ2-6, with a tentative D call TRBD2 (6 bases). The clonotype originates from an elderly woman in a cohort sampled during active or convalescent COVID-19. Specimen: peripheral blood. For the CDR3, the DNA is TGTGCCAGCAGCCCCAATTGGGGGGCTGGGGCCAACGTCCTGACTTTC. As protein: CASSPNWGAGANVLTF. Drawing the rest from reference TRBV11-2 and TRBJ2-6, the complete variable domain is EAGVAQSPRYKIIEKRQSVAFWCNPISGHATLYWYQQILGQGPKLLIQFQNNGVVDDSQLPKDRFSAERLKGVDSTLKIQPAKLEDSAVYLCASSPNWGAGANVLTFGAGSRLTVL.